The rows below give T cell receptor beta chains drawn from one sample of a study of blood T cell repertoires in COVID-19. Profiling relied on immunoSEQ multiplex PCR, and the TCRdb table lists in-frame clones only, not all of them. The sample shows around 100,000 clones, roughly nine tenths of them seen only once. Sequencing input: peripheral blood. The receptors derive from a woman in her sixties with acute or convalescent COVID-19. The CDR3 runs from the conserved cysteine through the conserved F or W. Each record gives: CDR3 DNA, CDR3 protein, J gene, D gene, V gene, clone size. A D gene is named only where the DNA matches it firmly. A clone size is listed for some rows: how often the clone was seen (once, few, many), or a class if it is expanded.

DNA: TGTGCCAGCAGCTTAGGGTACAGGGGGGACTCCTACGAGCAGTACTTC; CDR3: CASSLGYRGDSYEQYF; J: TRBJ2-7; D: TRBD1; V: TRBV11-2; size: -
DNA: TGTGCCAGCAGCTCGGGAGGCGGGGATACGCAGTATTTT; CDR3: CASSSGGGDTQYF; J: TRBJ2-3; D: TRBD2; V: TRBV7-9; size: -
DNA: TGTGCCAGCAGCCATCCGGACAAGCCCTACGAGCAGTACTTC; CDR3: CASSHPDKPYEQYF; J: TRBJ2-7; D: -; V: TRBV3-1/TRBV3-2; size: -
DNA: TGTGCCAGCAGCTTAAGTGGGAGCACCGGGGAGCTGTTTTTT; CDR3: CASSLSGSTGELFF; J: TRBJ2-2; D: -; V: TRBV7-9; size: -
DNA: TGCAGCGTTGAGTACGGGAGTGGTGAGCAGTTCTTC; CDR3: CSVEYGSGEQFF; J: TRBJ2-1; D: -; V: TRBV29-1; size: -
DNA: TGTGCCAGCAGTGAAGCGCTAGGGACAGGGGATGAGCAGTACTTC; CDR3: CASSEALGTGDEQYF; J: TRBJ2-7; D: TRBD1; V: TRBV6-1; size: -
DNA: TGTGCCAGCAGTCCGGGGCCGTCGGGAGGCTATGGCTACACCTTC; CDR3: CASSPGPSGGYGYTF; J: TRBJ1-2; D: -; V: TRBV28; size: -
DNA: TGTGCCAGCAGTTTATCCCGGATCCACGGAGAGAACTATGGCTACACCTTC; CDR3: CASSLSRIHGENYGYTF; J: TRBJ1-2; D: -; V: TRBV27; size: -
DNA: TGCGCCAGCAGCCAAGCTCAGGGTCTGAGGTATGGCTACACCTTC; CDR3: CASSQAQGLRYGYTF; J: TRBJ1-2; D: -; V: TRBV4-1; size: -
DNA: TGCGCCAGCAGCTTGGTTGGTCAGGGGGAGGGCTACACCTTC; CDR3: CASSLVGQGEGYTF; J: TRBJ1-2; D: TRBD1; V: TRBV5-1; size: -
DNA: TGTGCCAGCAGCTTGGCCGGGACAGGGGGGTACAATGAGCAGTTCTTC; CDR3: CASSLAGTGGYNEQFF; J: TRBJ2-1; D: TRBD1; V: TRBV7-2; size: -
DNA: TGTGCCAGCAGTCCCACTAGCGGGAGAAAGTATTTT; CDR3: CASSPTSGRKYF; J: TRBJ2-3; D: TRBD2; V: TRBV7-8; size: -
DNA: TGTGCCAGCAGCCAAGTCTGGAACACTGAAGCTTTCTTT; CDR3: CASSQVWNTEAFF; J: TRBJ1-1; D: -; V: TRBV3-1/TRBV3-2; size: -
DNA: TGCGCCAGCAGCTTGGGGGACACCTCGTACCAAGAGACCCAGTACTTC; CDR3: CASSLGDTSYQETQYF; J: TRBJ2-5; D: -; V: TRBV5-1; size: few
DNA: TGTGCCAGCAGCTTGGGCTCACTAGCGGGCGGGGCAGATACGCAGTATTTT; CDR3: CASSLGSLAGGADTQYF; J: TRBJ2-3; D: TRBD2; V: TRBV7-9; size: -
DNA: TGTGCCAGCAGCTCGTTAACCGGTTCCTACAATGAGCAGTTCTTC; CDR3: CASSSLTGSYNEQFF; J: TRBJ2-1; D: -; V: TRBV11-2; size: -
DNA: TGTGCCTGGAACTCCGAGAACACTGAAGCTTTCTTT; CDR3: CAWNSENTEAFF; J: TRBJ1-1; D: -; V: TRBV30; size: -
DNA: TGTGCCAGCAGTGAAAGGGGAACGGGTTCACCCCTCCACTTT; CDR3: CASSERGTGSPLHF; J: TRBJ1-6; D: -; V: TRBV6-1; size: -
DNA: TGTGCCAGCAGCCCACTAGGAATGGACGGGGAGCTGTTTTTT; CDR3: CASSPLGMDGELFF; J: TRBJ2-2; D: -; V: TRBV11-3; size: -
DNA: TGTGCCAGTAGTATCGCAGGGGGCAGGGGCACTGAAGCTTTCTTT; CDR3: CASSIAGGRGTEAFF; J: TRBJ1-1; D: TRBD1; V: TRBV19; size: -
DNA: TGTGCCAGCAGCCCCTCCCAACAGGGGGTAGATACGCAGTATTTT; CDR3: CASSPSQQGVDTQYF; J: TRBJ2-3; D: TRBD1; V: TRBV9; size: -
DNA: TGTGCCAGCAGTCACAGCGGATACTCCTACAATGAGCAGTTCTTC; CDR3: CASSHSGYSYNEQFF; J: TRBJ2-1; D: -; V: TRBV28; size: -
DNA: TGTGCCAGCGCCTCCGGGAATTCACCCCTCCACTTT; CDR3: CASASGNSPLHF; J: TRBJ1-6; D: -; V: TRBV28; size: -
DNA: TGTGCCAGCAGTTCAATATTGGGGGGGGTGGATGAGCAGTTCTTC; CDR3: CASSSILGGVDEQFF; J: TRBJ2-1; D: TRBD2; V: TRBV6-5; size: -
DNA: TGTGCCAGCTCAAGACTAGCGGGAGGCTCTGGGAAGGCAGAGACCCAGTACTTC; CDR3: CASSRLAGGSGKAETQYF; J: TRBJ2-5; D: TRBD2; V: TRBV18; size: -
DNA: TGTGCCACCAGCCGACAGAGGATGAACACTGAAGCTTTCTTT; CDR3: CATSRQRMNTEAFF; J: TRBJ1-1; D: -; V: TRBV15; size: -
DNA: TGCGCCAGCAGCGATAATACAGGGGGGAATGAAAAACTGTTTTTT; CDR3: CASSDNTGGNEKLFF; J: TRBJ1-4; D: TRBD1; V: TRBV5-1; size: -
DNA: TGTGCCTGGAAACAGGACAGTCTCTATGGCTACACCTTC; CDR3: CAWKQDSLYGYTF; J: TRBJ1-2; D: -; V: TRBV30; size: -
DNA: TGTGCCAGCTCAGGAGGTACAGGGGGCAGTCAGCCCCAGCATTTT; CDR3: CASSGGTGGSQPQHF; J: TRBJ1-5; D: TRBD1; V: TRBV18; size: -
DNA: TGTGCCACCAGCAGAGGACAGGGCCAATATGGCTACACCTTC; CDR3: CATSRGQGQYGYTF; J: TRBJ1-2; D: TRBD1; V: TRBV15; size: -
DNA: TGTGCCAGCAGCTTAATCACCGGGACAGGGAGACCTGAAGCTTTCTTT; CDR3: CASSLITGTGRPEAFF; J: TRBJ1-1; D: TRBD1; V: TRBV5-5; size: -
DNA: TGTGCCAGTAGTATCGGGGGAGTCTATGGCTACACCTTC; CDR3: CASSIGGVYGYTF; J: TRBJ1-2; D: -; V: TRBV19; size: -
DNA: TGTGCCAGCTCACCACTTGGACAGCGTGAGGGTAATGAAAAACTGTTTTTT; CDR3: CASSPLGQREGNEKLFF; J: TRBJ1-4; D: -; V: TRBV18; size: -
DNA: TGCGCCAGCAGCCAAGATATAACCCTCGGCGAGCAGTACTTC; CDR3: CASSQDITLGEQYF; J: TRBJ2-7; D: -; V: TRBV4-1; size: -
DNA: TGTGCCAGTAGTATGGGACTAGCAGCGCCGAACACCGGGGAGCTGTTTTTT; CDR3: CASSMGLAAPNTGELFF; J: TRBJ2-2; D: TRBD2; V: TRBV19; size: -
DNA: TGCGCCAGCAGCGATGCAGGGGGCGGCGAGACCCAGTACTTC; CDR3: CASSDAGGGETQYF; J: TRBJ2-5; D: TRBD1; V: TRBV5-1; size: -
DNA: TGTGCCAGCAGCCCGCCTGGGACAGGGACTGAAGCTTTCTTT; CDR3: CASSPPGTGTEAFF; J: TRBJ1-1; D: TRBD1; V: TRBV11-2; size: -
DNA: TGTGCCAGCAGCCCATTACAGTTATATAATTCACCCCTCCACTTT; CDR3: CASSPLQLYNSPLHF; J: TRBJ1-6; D: -; V: TRBV28; size: -
DNA: TGTGCCAGCAGTGTTGACAGGGAAGGCGGCTACACCTTC; CDR3: CASSVDREGGYTF; J: TRBJ1-2; D: TRBD1; V: TRBV2; size: once
DNA: TGTGCCAGCAGCACTGATCGACACATGAACACTGAAGCTTTCTTT; CDR3: CASSTDRHMNTEAFF; J: TRBJ1-1; D: -; V: TRBV7-2; size: -
DNA: TGTGCCAGCAGTTACAGCTTGAATGAAAAACTGTTTTTT; CDR3: CASSYSLNEKLFF; J: TRBJ1-4; D: -; V: TRBV28; size: -
DNA: TGTGCCAGCTCACCCGCTAACTTAAGGGGGAACACTGAAGCTTTCTTT; CDR3: CASSPANLRGNTEAFF; J: TRBJ1-1; D: -; V: TRBV18; size: -
DNA: TGTGCCAGCAGTTTATATCAGGGCAATGAGCAGTTCTTC; CDR3: CASSLYQGNEQFF; J: TRBJ2-1; D: -; V: TRBV28; size: -
DNA: TGTGCCAGCAGTCAATTCCACACCGGGGAGCTGTTTTTT; CDR3: CASSQFHTGELFF; J: TRBJ2-2; D: -; V: TRBV6-5; size: -
DNA: TGTGCCAGCAGCACCCCCCCGGGACTAGCGGGAGCCGGGGAGCTGTTTTTT; CDR3: CASSTPPGLAGAGELFF; J: TRBJ2-2; D: TRBD2; V: TRBV7-9; size: few
DNA: TGTGCCAGCAGAGGGTGGGGAGAATCTGGCTACACCTTC; CDR3: CASRGWGESGYTF; J: TRBJ1-2; D: -; V: TRBV6-5; size: -
DNA: TGTGCCAGCCGGAGCGGGTTCGACAATGAGCAGTTCTTC; CDR3: CASRSGFDNEQFF; J: TRBJ2-1; D: -; V: TRBV7-3; size: -
DNA: TGCGCCAGCAGCTTGGAGGGACTAGCGGGACTATCCTACAATGAGCAGTTCTTC; CDR3: CASSLEGLAGLSYNEQFF; J: TRBJ2-1; D: TRBD2; V: TRBV5-1; size: -
DNA: TGTGCCAGTAGTTTAGTAAGGCAGGTTAGCAATCAGCCCCAGCATTTT; CDR3: CASSLVRQVSNQPQHF; J: TRBJ1-5; D: -; V: TRBV19; size: -
DNA: TGCGCCAGCAGCCCAGACGGGAATGAGCAGTTCTTC; CDR3: CASSPDGNEQFF; J: TRBJ2-1; D: -; V: TRBV5-1; size: -
DNA: TGTGCCAGCAGTCAAACAGGGTTCGAGCAGTACTTC; CDR3: CASSQTGFEQYF; J: TRBJ2-7; D: -; V: TRBV28; size: -